The 14 T cell receptor beta chains below were found in one sample sequenced in a study of cytomegalovirus exposure and HLA in healthy donors. The primer mix had 60 Vbeta and 13 Jbeta primers. TCRdb's table, derived via immunoSEQ multiplex PCR, lists solely in-frame clones and lacks some. The table lists about 130,000 clones, roughly two thirds of them singletons, with 1.6% in the top ten. Input material: PBMCs. The receptor set was obtained from a man aged 25 to 40 in good health and CMV-seropositive.

The rearrangement joins TRBV11-1 to TRBJ2-1; 7 bases line up with TRBD2. Germline assignment: CDR1 SGHAT and CDR2 FQDESV (reference sequence). V lost 2 bases and J lost 6; bases outside the gene matches: 13. The CDR3 length is 17 residues. The CDR3, as DNA: TGTGCCAGCAGCTTACCGATCATGGCGGGGGATGCCAATGAGCAGTTCTTC. Protein sequence: CASSLPIMAGDANEQFF.

The chain is built from TRBV6-1 and TRBJ2-1; 7 positions match TRBD2. Germline V gene sequence: CDR1 MNHNS, CDR2 SASEGT. The CDR3 runs to 14 residues. V dropped 2 bases and J dropped 4; count of bases not matched to a gene: 2. CDR3 in amino acids: CASSELAEYNEQFF. DNA of the CDR3: TGTGCCAGCAGTGAACTAGCGGAATACAATGAGCAGTTCTTC.

J is TRBJ1-1 and V is TRBV29-1; perhaps TRBD1 as D (5 bases). Germline V CDR1 and CDR2: SQVTM, ANQGSEA. The CDR3 length is 13 residues. Trimming took 4 bases from V and 6 from J, leaving 15 bases between them. CDR3 nucleotide sequence: TGCAGCGTTGGTGGAAGGGTAGGGGCTGAAGCTTTCTTT. Protein sequence: CSVGGRVGAEAFF. The variable domain in full, completed from reference TRBV29-1 and TRBJ1-1, reads SAVISQKPSRDICQRGTSLTIQCQVDSQVTMMFWYRQQPGQSLTLIATANQGSEATYESGFVIDKFPISRPNLTFSTLTVSNMSPEDSSIYLCSVGGRVGAEAFFGQGTRLTVV.

This clone was counted between two and nine times. V and J are TRBV19 and TRBJ1-2, with D possibly TRBD1 on 5 matching bases. The CDR3 runs to 13 residues. Between the trimmed V and J ends, which lost 8 bases and 4 bases, there was a span of 14 bases. From germline, CDR1 is LNHDA and CDR2 SQIVND (reference sequence). The CDR3 loop reads CASRQLTSYGYTF. The CDR3 DNA sequence: TGTGCCAGTCGACAGTTAACTTCCTATGGCTACACCTTC.

The V and J genes are TRBV2 and TRBJ1-2; TRBD1 matches 7 bases. V trimming: 7 bases; J trimming: 3 bases; junction bases outside the gene matches: 8. The V gene's germline CDR1 is SNHLY and CDR2 FYNNEI. This CDR3 has 14 amino acids. CDR3 bases: TGTGCCAGCAACAACCGGGACAGAGACTATGGCTACACCTTC. Translating it yields CASNNRDRDYGYTF.

This clone was seen a handful of times. This rearrangement joins TRBV18 to TRBJ1-1; D is unresolved. Trimming removed 4 bases at V and 5 bases at J, with 5 bases between. Germline CDR1 and CDR2: KGHSH and LQKENI. The CDR3 has 11 amino acids. CDR3 sequence: CASSQRTEAFF. CDR3 sequence (DNA): TGTGCCAGCTCACAGCGAACTGAAGCTTTCTTT.

The rearrangement uses TRBV28 and TRBJ2-7; a weak D match, TRBD2 (7 bases). Looked up from germline, CDR1 is MDHEN and CDR2 is SYDVKM. V dropped 5 bases and J dropped 3 bases, with 23 bases sitting between them. CDR3 length equals 17 residues. CDR3 protein: CASSPSRGREIYYEQYF. As DNA, the CDR3 is TGTGCCAGCAGTCCTTCTCGGGGGCGGGAGATCTACTACGAGCAGTACTTC.

This clone appeared a few times. This chain uses TRBV14 with TRBJ2-7, with TRBD1 identical over 9 bases. V lost 1 base, J lost 0 bases, and 7 bases stayed unmatched. The CDR3 contains 17 residues. In germline, CDR1 is SGHDN, CDR2 FVKESK. The CDR3 here is CASSQADGTGPSYEQYF. In DNA, the CDR3 is TGTGCCAGCAGCCAAGCAGACGGGACAGGGCCCTCCTACGAGCAGTACTTC.

The V and J genes are TRBV6-5 and TRBJ2-1; no definite D call. The CDR3 has 12 amino acids. V shed 6 bases and J shed 7 bases, with 10 bases lying between them. From germline, CDR1 is MNHEY and CDR2 SVGAGI. The CDR3 coding sequence is TGTGCCAGCAGCCCCCACCGGAATGAGCAGTTCTTC. Protein sequence: CASSPHRNEQFF.

This clone was picked up a small number of times. The V call is TRBV27, the J call TRBJ2-3; 9 positions match TRBD2. After removal of 3 bases from V and 0 bases from J, the junction contained 7 bases not matched to a gene. Looked up from germline, CDR1 is MNHEY and CDR2 is SMNVEV (reference sequence). This CDR3 is built from 17 residues. The CDR3 protein is CASSFGVAGVSTDTQYF. DNA for the CDR3: TGTGCCAGCAGTTTCGGGGTAGCGGGAGTGAGCACAGATACGCAGTATTTT.

V is TRBV19 and J is TRBJ2-7; the match to TRBD1 covers 9 bases. CDR1 is LNHDA and CDR2 is SQIVND in the germline V gene (reference sequence). The V segment lost 4 bases and the J segment 4 bases; nucleotides outside the gene matches: 8. CDR3 length equals 15 residues. The CDR3 nucleotides are TGTGCCAGTAGTACTCCGGGACAGGGAATTTACGAGCAGTACTTC. Protein: CASSTPGQGIYEQYF. The variable domain in full, with the rest retrieved from reference TRBV19 and TRBJ2-7, is DGGITQSPKYLFRKEGQNVTLSCEQNLNHDAMYWYRQDPGQGLRLIYYSQIVNDFQKGDIAEGYSVSREKKESFPLTVTSAQKNPTAFYLCASSTPGQGIYEQYFGPGTRLTVT.

The chain couples TRBV4-3 to TRBJ2-5, with a possible D match to TRBD2 (6 bases). V was pared by 3 bases and J by 6 bases, with 17 bases between. The CDR3 runs to 15 residues. Germline V CDR1 and CDR2: LGHNA, YSLEER. CDR3 DNA: TGCGCCAGCAGCCACGTAGCGGTACCGGCTCAGACCCAGTACTTC. Translating it yields CASSHVAVPAQTQYF.

Only one count was recorded for this clone. The rearrangement joins TRBV2 to TRBJ2-3; D is perhaps TRBD2 (6 bases). V lost 3 bases, J lost 0 bases, and 10 bases lay in between. Germline CDR1 reads SNHLY; CDR2 reads FYNNEI. The CDR3 is made up of 15 amino acids. DNA for the CDR3: TGTGCCAGCAGTGATTCGGGGGAAAGCACAGATACGCAGTATTTT. Its protein product is CASSDSGESTDTQYF.

The rearrangement links TRBV6-1 to TRBJ2-7, with TRBD1 matching over 9 bases. Germline CDR1 and CDR2: MNHNS and SASEGT. With V trimmed by 4 bases and J by 8 bases, 9 bases remained unmatched. The CDR3 has 14 amino acids. CDR3 in DNA: TGTGCCAGCAGTGCAACAGGGGGCGCTCCCAAGCAGTACTTC. Translation: CASSATGGAPKQYF.